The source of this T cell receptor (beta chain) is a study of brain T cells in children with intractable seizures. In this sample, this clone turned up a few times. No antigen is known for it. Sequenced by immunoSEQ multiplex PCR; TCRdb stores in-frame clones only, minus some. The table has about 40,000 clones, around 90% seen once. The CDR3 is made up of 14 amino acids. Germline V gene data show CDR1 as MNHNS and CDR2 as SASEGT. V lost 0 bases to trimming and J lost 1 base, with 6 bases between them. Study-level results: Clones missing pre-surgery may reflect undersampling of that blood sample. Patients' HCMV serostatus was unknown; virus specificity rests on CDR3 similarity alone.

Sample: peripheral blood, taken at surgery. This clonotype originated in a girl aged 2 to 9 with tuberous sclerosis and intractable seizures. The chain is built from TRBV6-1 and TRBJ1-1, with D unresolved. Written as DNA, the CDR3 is TGTGCCAGCAGTGAAGCGTTCGGGAACACTGAAGCTTTCTTT. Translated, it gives CASSEAFGNTEAFF.